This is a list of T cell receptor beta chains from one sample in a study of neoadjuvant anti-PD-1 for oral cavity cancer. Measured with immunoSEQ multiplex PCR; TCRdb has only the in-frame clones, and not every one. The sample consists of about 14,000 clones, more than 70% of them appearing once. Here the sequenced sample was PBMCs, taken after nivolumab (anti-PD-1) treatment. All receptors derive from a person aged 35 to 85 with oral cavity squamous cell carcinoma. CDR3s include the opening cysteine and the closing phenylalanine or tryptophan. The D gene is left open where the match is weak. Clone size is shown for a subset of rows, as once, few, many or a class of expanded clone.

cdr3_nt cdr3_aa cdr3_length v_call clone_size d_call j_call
TGTGCCAGCAGCTTAAAGGGGCCTCACTTC CASSLKGPHF 10 TRBV11-2 once NA TRBJ1-2
TGTGCCAGCAGTGACAGCTCTGGCTACACCTTC CASSDSSGYTF 11 TRBV6-5 NA NA TRBJ1-2
TGCGCCAGCAGCCAAGTGACGGGACCACTACCCTACAATGAGCAGTTCTTC CASSQVTGPLPYNEQFF 17 TRBV4-1 few NA TRBJ2-1
TGTGCCAGCAGTCTCCCTAGCAATCAGCCCCAGCATTTT CASSLPSNQPQHF 13 TRBV2 NA NA TRBJ1-5
TGTGCCTGGAGTGGGTTTCCGGGCCGGCGGGGGGGCCGATGGTACAATGAGCAGTTCTTC CAWSGFPGRRGGRWYNEQFF 20 TRBV30 NA TRBD2 TRBJ2-1
TGCAGCGCCCAAGGGGCGGAGACTGAAGCTTTCTTT CSAQGAETEAFF 12 TRBV29-1 NA NA TRBJ1-1
TGTGCCAGCAGCTTAGAGGCTAGCTATACTTACGAGCAGTACTTC CASSLEASYTYEQYF 15 TRBV11-1 few NA TRBJ2-7
TGTGCCAGCGTCAGTAGCGGGGTTCCCGAGCAGTACTTC CASVSSGVPEQYF 13 TRBV6-1 NA TRBD2 TRBJ2-7
TGCGCCAGCAGCTGGCTTGACAGGGGGCTGAATGAGCAGTTCTTC CASSWLDRGLNEQFF 15 TRBV5-1 NA TRBD1 TRBJ2-1
TGTGCCAGCAGTTACGACAGGGTGAGGGGCACTGAAGCTTTCTTT CASSYDRVRGTEAFF 15 TRBV6-5 NA TRBD1 TRBJ1-1
TGTGCCTGGACTAGCACCGGGGAGCTGTTTTTT CAWTSTGELFF 11 TRBV30 NA NA TRBJ2-2
TGCGCCAGCAGGCGACTAGCGGGAGGAAACGAGCAGTACTTC CASRRLAGGNEQYF 14 TRBV10-2 NA TRBD2 TRBJ2-7
TGTGCCAGCAGCCCCCGGGTGTCAGGTTGGGATGGCTACACCTTC CASSPRVSGWDGYTF 15 TRBV7-9 NA NA TRBJ1-2
TGTGCCAGCTCCCCGACAGGGCCGAACACTGAAGCTTTCTTT CASSPTGPNTEAFF 14 TRBV25-1 NA TRBD1 TRBJ1-1
TGTGCCGCCACTAGCGGAGCTAGATCTAGCACAGATACGCAGTATTTT CAATSGARSSTDTQYF 16 TRBV30 NA TRBD2 TRBJ2-3
TGTGCCAGCAGTCGGACAGGGAACACTGAAGCTTTCTTT CASSRTGNTEAFF 13 TRBV27 few TRBD1 TRBJ1-1
TGTGCCAGCAGCTCAGGGCATCCGGCAGGGGTCTATGGCTACACCTTC CASSSGHPAGVYGYTF 16 TRBV7-2 NA NA TRBJ1-2
TGTGCCAGCGGTTCACAGGGTCAATACTATGGCTACACCTTC CASGSQGQYYGYTF 14 TRBV6-5 once NA TRBJ1-2
TGCAGCGTTGAGGGGACAAAAGCTAACTATGGCTACACCTTC CSVEGTKANYGYTF 14 TRBV29-1 NA NA TRBJ1-2
TGTGCCAGCAGCCCTACATCAGGAATTGATGAAAAACTGTTTTTT CASSPTSGIDEKLFF 15 TRBV7-6 NA NA TRBJ1-4
TGCGCCAGCAAACTAGCGGGGTTCACAGATACGCAGTATTTT CASKLAGFTDTQYF 14 TRBV5-1 once TRBD2 TRBJ2-3
TGTGCCAGCAGTCGACTACACCATACGCAGTATTTT CASSRLHHTQYF 12 TRBV11-2 NA NA TRBJ2-3
TGTGCCAGCAGCGGCGGGGGACAGGGGACCGGGGAGCTGTTTTTT CASSGGGQGTGELFF 15 TRBV21-1 few NA TRBJ2-2
TGTGCCAGCAGCCCCCGGGACGGCTCCTACAATGAGCAGTTCTTC CASSPRDGSYNEQFF 15 TRBV11-2 NA NA TRBJ2-1
TGCGCCAGCAGGGCCACAGGGTCCTCCTACGAGCAGTACTTC CASRATGSSYEQYF 14 TRBV10-2 once NA TRBJ2-7
TGTGCCAGCAGCCTAATGTACGGACGATATACTGGCACCGGGGAGCTGTTTTTT CASSLMYGRYTGTGELFF 18 TRBV28 NA NA TRBJ2-2
TGTGCCAGCAGCGTAGGATTAGGCCAGGGTGGGGAAAAACTGTTTTTT CASSVGLGQGGEKLFF 16 TRBV9 NA NA TRBJ1-4
TGCGCCAGCAGCCAAGATCTTCCAGGGGTGCAAGATACGCAGTATTTT CASSQDLPGVQDTQYF 16 TRBV4-1 NA NA TRBJ2-3
TGTGCCAGCAGTTTCCCTACTGATCACCTGGGGACTGAAGCTTTCTTT CASSFPTDHLGTEAFF 16 TRBV28 NA NA TRBJ1-1
TGTGCCAGCACCCATGGGGCTTGGAAGGCAGACAATGAGCAGTTCTTC CASTHGAWKADNEQFF 16 TRBV5-5 NA NA TRBJ2-1
TGTGCCAGCACCTGGGGGAGACTTCACAATCAGCCCCAGCATTTT CASTWGRLHNQPQHF 15 TRBV21-1 NA NA TRBJ1-5
TGTGCCAGTACGAGGGACTCTACTAGGGGGAACACTGAAGCTTTCTTT CASTRDSTRGNTEAFF 16 TRBV19 NA NA TRBJ1-1
TGCGCCAGCAGCGTCAGACTAGCGGGGAATGAGCAGTTCTTC CASSVRLAGNEQFF 14 TRBV5-1 NA TRBD2 TRBJ2-1
TGTGCCAGCAGCTCTAAGGACGAGCAGTACTTC CASSSKDEQYF 11 TRBV7-3 NA NA TRBJ2-7
TGCGCCAGCAGCGGAACTAGCGGGAGCGGCGGGGAGACCCAGTACTTC CASSGTSGSGGETQYF 16 TRBV5-1 NA TRBD2 TRBJ2-5
TGCGCCAGCAGCCAAGGGAGGGGTGGCGTAGGACAGCCCCAGCATTTT CASSQGRGGVGQPQHF 16 TRBV4-1 NA NA TRBJ1-5
TGTGCCAGCAGTGACTCGACAGGGGGGCCCAATGAGCAGTTCTTC CASSDSTGGPNEQFF 15 TRBV6-4 NA TRBD1 TRBJ2-1
TGCGCCAGCAGCCAGGCCCAAGACAGGGCCCACTATGGCTACACCTTC CASSQAQDRAHYGYTF 16 TRBV4-1 NA TRBD1 TRBJ1-2
TGTGCCAGCAGCGGTACTCTTTTTAGCAATCAGCCCCAGCATTTT CASSGTLFSNQPQHF 15 TRBV7-8 NA NA TRBJ1-5
TGTGCTAGTGGTTTGGTACACGGTGAGCAGTTCTTC CASGLVHGEQFF 12 TRBV12-5 NA NA TRBJ2-1
TGTGCCAGCAGCTCAGGGACTAGCGGGAGTGGTGCAGATACGCAGTATTTT CASSSGTSGSGADTQYF 17 TRBV7-3 NA TRBD2 TRBJ2-3